The entry below describes one TCR beta chain. It was during active infection that Seattle patients were enrolled and then longitudinally followed. Assay used: immunoSEQ multiplex PCR; TCRdb lists only in-frame clones, some missing. Altogether about 150,000 clones are present, 85% to 90% being singletons, with the ten largest covering under 3%. These data originate in a study of blood T cell repertoires in COVID-19. About the study: COVID-19 samples, acute and convalescent, were from the United States, Italy and Spain. T cells, B-cell-depleted T cells, or PBMCs provided the cDNA or gDNA that served as material.

Trimming at V came to 2 bases and at J to 2 bases, leaving 9 bases not matched to a gene. Germline V gene sequence: CDR1 SGHVS, CDR2 FQNEAQ. The CDR3 extends over 18 amino acids. Sequenced sample: peripheral blood. This receptor was identified in a woman of 80 years or more with COVID-19, enrolled during active disease. The rearrangement joins TRBV7-8 to TRBJ2-2; TRBD2 agrees at 9 bases. CDR3 amino acids: CASSLYQAGGPNTGELFF. The CDR3 bases are TGTGCCAGCAGCTTATATCAAGCGGGAGGCCCTAACACCGGGGAGCTGTTTTTT.